This T cell receptor (beta chain) was identified in a study of cytomegalovirus exposure and HLA in healthy donors. TCRdb's copy holds only in-frame clones and misses some; the assay was immunoSEQ multiplex PCR. The sample comprises more than 130,000 clones, around nine tenths of which are singletons, and 7.9% rests with the top ten. General study points: The study recorded 164 TCR beta chains that were cytomegalovirus-associated.

This clone is a singleton in its sample. The antigen is not known. The sequencing input was PBMCs. This TCR was recovered from a woman aged 18 to 35 in good health and CMV-seropositive.

The chain's CDR3 is CASSLDGGVNEQYF. In nucleotides, the CDR3 is TGCGCCAGCAGCTTGGACGGGGGGGTCAACGAGCAGTACTTC. The rearrangement uses TRBV5-1 and TRBJ2-7, with TRBD2 identical over 8 bases. Germline-derived CDR1 and CDR2 are SGHRS and YFSETQ. V gave up 0 bases and J gave up 5 bases; unmatched junction bases: 4. This CDR3 contains 14 residues. The full variable domain, with the rest looked up from reference TRBV5-1 and TRBJ2-7, is KAGVTQTPRYLIKTRGQQVTLSCSPISGHRSVSWYQQTPGQGLQFLFEYFSETQRNKGNFPGRFSGRQFSNSRSEMNVSTLELGDSALYLCASSLDGGVNEQYFGPGTRLTVT.